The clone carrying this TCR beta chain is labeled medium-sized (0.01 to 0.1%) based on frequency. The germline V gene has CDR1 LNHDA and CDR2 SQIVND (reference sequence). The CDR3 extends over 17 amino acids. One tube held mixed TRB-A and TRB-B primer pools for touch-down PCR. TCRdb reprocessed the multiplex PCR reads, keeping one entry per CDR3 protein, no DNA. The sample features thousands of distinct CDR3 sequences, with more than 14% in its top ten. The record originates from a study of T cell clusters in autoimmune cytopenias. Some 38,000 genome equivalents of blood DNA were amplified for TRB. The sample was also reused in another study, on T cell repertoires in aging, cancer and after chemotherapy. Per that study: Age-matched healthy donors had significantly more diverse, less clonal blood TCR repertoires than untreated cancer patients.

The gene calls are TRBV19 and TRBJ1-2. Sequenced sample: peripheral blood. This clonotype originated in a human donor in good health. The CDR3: CASSIDQVRTSVYGYTF.